The present T cell receptor (beta chain) was sequenced within a study of tumor-infiltrating lymphocytes in primary liver carcinoma. Study in general: Sequencing of the samples generated roughly 3.5 to 8 million productive TCRbeta reads, with similar yields across tissue types. General study points: Compared with blood, tumor repertoires held significantly more in their top 250 clones. Tumor-adjacent and tumor-blood pairs overlapped less than tumor region pairs did.

The researchers produced TCR beta cDNA from around 500 ng total RNA with a constant-region primer. What produced the TCR beta libraries was three nested multiplex PCR rounds using slightly modified ARM-PCR. TCRdb reprocessed the multiplex PCR reads via MiXCR and lists one record per CDR3 protein. The sample comprises some 320,000 distinct CDR3 sequences, 50% to 70% of which are singletons, and 9% to 10% rests with the top ten. Of note for this clonotype: Antigen specificity is unknown.

The study extracted blood RNA from unsorted whole blood and also extracted germline DNA. Preoperatively, peripheral blood was drawn, four milliliters in total. The TCR sequence derives from a middle-aged man with primary liver carcinoma and hepatitis B virus infection. Sequencing input: peripheral blood.

Here the CDR3 reads CASSFPPGSNQPQHF. The CDR3 DNA reads as TGTGCCAGCAGTTTTCCCCCCGGGAGCAATCAGCCCCAGCATTTT. The J gene is TRBJ1-5, the V gene TRBV6-1; no reliable D call. The CDR3 spans 15 residues. V was shortened by 5 bases and J by 1 base, with 12 bases between the two germline ends. CDR1 is MNHNS and CDR2 is SASEGT in the germline V gene.